Shown below are 21 T cell receptor beta chains from a single sample sequenced in a study of blood T cells in healthy people across ages. Then a second PCR, running roughly 7 to 11 cycles, was carried out with a sample-barcoded 5' primer and a J-beta primer mix. MiXCR was run by TCRdb on the 5' RACE reads, yielding one entry per CDR3 protein. This sample has 1.5 million to 1.9 million distinct CDR3 sequences, with under 55% found just once. The sequenced sample was blood. The receptors shown here come from a woman between 18 and 29 years old in good health.

The V call is TRBV11-2, the J call TRBJ2-2, with D unclear. Germline V gives CDR1 SGHAT, CDR2 FQNNGV. This CDR3 is 15 amino acids long. Trimming pared 0 bases from V and 1 base from J, leaving 6 bases between. The CDR3 sequence: CASSLDLLNTGELFF. The DNA of the CDR3 is TGTGCCAGCAGCTTAGACCTACTGAACACCGGGGAGCTGTTTTTT.

Note on this clonotype: An end of the junction does not agree with germline; a read error may underlie this. The chain has TRBV12-3 or TRBV12-4 and TRBJ2-1, with a weak D call TRBD1 (6 bases). The length of the CDR3 is 13 residues. In nucleotides, the CDR3 is TGTGCCAGCACGACAGGAGGTCACAATGAGCGGTTCTTC. Protein product: CASTTGGHNERFF.

The chain combines TRBV7-9 with TRBJ1-1; 7 bases are a match to TRBD1. Trimming cost V 6 bases and J 7 bases; bases outside gene matches: 11. Germline lookup yields CDR1 SEHNR and CDR2 FQNEAQ (reference sequence). The CDR3 sequence is 14 residues long. CDR3 region: CASSPGTAPIEAFF. The CDR3 DNA sequence: TGTGCCAGCAGTCCCGGGACAGCGCCGATTGAAGCTTTCTTT.

V usage is TRBV5-6 and J usage is TRBJ2-1; TRBD1 is a possible D gene (6 bases). The CDR3 totals 18 residues. Germline V gives CDR1 SGHDT, CDR2 YYEEEE. Trimming removed 1 base from V and 0 bases from J, with 17 bases in between. The CDR3 loop reads CASSLSPTQGFSYNEQFF. Here the CDR3 DNA reads TGTGCCAGCAGCTTGTCCCCCACACAGGGATTCTCCTACAATGAGCAGTTCTTC.

V gene TRBV2 combines with J gene TRBJ2-5; D is unclear. CDR1 is SNHLY, CDR2 FYNNEI, per germline. V was trimmed by 0 bases and J by 2 bases, leaving 7 bases between them. The CDR3 extends over 14 amino acids. The CDR3 bases are TGTGCCAGCAGTGAAGCTTGGATACAAGAGACCCAGTACTTC. Protein product: CASSEAWIQETQYF. The entire variable domain, with the rest obtained from reference TRBV2 and TRBJ2-5, is as follows: EPEVTQTPSHQVTQMGQEVILRCVPISNHLYFYWYRQILGQKVEFLVSFYNNEISEKSEIFDDQFSVERPDGSNFTLKIRSTKLEDSAMYFCASSEAWIQETQYFGPGTRLLVL.

This clonotype was seen a handful of times. The chain recombines TRBV4-3 with TRBJ1-2, with unresolved D. The CDR3 covers 15 residues. The germline gives CDR1 LGHNA, CDR2 YSLEER. With 4 bases removed from V and 4 bases from J, the gap between germline ends came to 16 bases. The CDR3 loop reads CASSPGDGGFYGYTF. CDR3 bases: TGCGCCAGCAGCCCCGGAGACGGAGGTTTCTATGGCTACACCTTC.

The chain combines TRBV7-9 with TRBJ2-7; 7 bases are a match to TRBD1. CDR3 length equals 14 residues. V dropped 5 bases and J dropped 2; count of bases not matched to a gene: 6. The germline V gene encodes CDR1 SEHNR and CDR2 FQNEAQ (reference sequence). The CDR3: CASSAGTATYEQYF. CDR3 in DNA: TGTGCCAGCAGCGCCGGGACAGCCACCTACGAGCAGTACTTC.

The chain combines TRBV6-2 or TRBV6-3 with TRBJ2-5; weak D call: TRBD2 (5 bases). Germline CDR1 is MNHEY and CDR2 is SVGEGT. The CDR3 is 15 residues long. V was clipped by 0 bases and J by 4 bases, with 12 bases between them. DNA of the CDR3: TGTGCCAGCAGTTACTCGCCCGAGAGGGTAGAGACCCAGTACTTC. It encodes CASSYSPERVETQYF.

This clonotype was counted only a few times. The CDR3 coding sequence is TGCGCCAGCAGCCAAGGGGGGCCGGGGTTGACTGAAGCTTTCTTT. Its translation: CASSQGGPGLTEAFF. The V gene is TRBV4-1, the J gene TRBJ1-1, with D possibly being TRBD1 (6 bases). The CDR3 is made up of 15 amino acids. The V end lost 1 base, the J end lost 5 bases, and 14 bases lay between the germline ends. Germline CDR1 is MGHRA and CDR2 is YSYEKL.

This clonotype occurred a few times. The V and J genes are TRBV6-6 and TRBJ2-7, with D possibly called TRBD1 or TRBD2 (5 bases each). CDR1 is MNHNY and CDR2 is SVGAGI in the germline V gene (reference sequence). This CDR3 is built from 13 residues. Trimming pared 5 bases from V and 5 bases from J, leaving 13 bases between. The CDR3 region is CASSPVGVHEQYF. CDR3 sequence (DNA): TGTGCCAGCAGTCCAGTGGGGGTCCACGAGCAGTACTTC.

This clonotype was picked up a small number of times. The genes are TRBV6-2 or TRBV6-3 and TRBJ2-1, with D possibly TRBD2 on 5 matching bases. Trimming left V 1 base short and J 8 bases short, with 12 bases between. Germline CDR1 MNHEY, CDR2 SVGEGT. The CDR3 runs to 14 residues. The CDR3 DNA sequence: TGTGCCAGCAGTTACTTGGCTTGGCGGGATGAGCAGTTCTTC. This translates into CASSYLAWRDEQFF.

V is TRBV7-2 and J is TRBJ2-6; 11 positions match TRBD2. The CDR3 consists of 17 residues. The V and J ends lost 5 bases and 1 base, in that order; junction bases with no gene match: 4. The germline V gene encodes CDR1 SGHTA and CDR2 FQGNSA. The CDR3 spells CASSRLAGGSGANVLTF. CDR3 DNA sequence: TGTGCCAGCAGCCGTCTAGCGGGGGGATCTGGGGCCAACGTCCTGACTTTC. The entire variable domain, with the rest obtained from reference TRBV7-2 and TRBJ2-6, is as follows: GAGVSQSPSNKVTEKGKDVELRCDPISGHTALYWYRQSLGQGLEFLIYFQGNSAPDKSGLPSDRFSAERTGGSVSTLTIQRTQQEDSAVYLCASSRLAGGSGANVLTFGAGSRLTVL.

This clonotype appeared many times. The chain uses TRBV4-3 and TRBJ1-2; D ambiguous. This CDR3 has 16 amino acids. V lost 0 bases, J lost 0 bases, and 11 bases lay in between. CDR1 is LGHNA, CDR2 YSLEER, per germline. CDR3 DNA sequence: TGCGCCAGCAGCCAAGATTACAGAACAGCTAACTATGGCTACACCTTC. It yields the protein CASSQDYRTANYGYTF.

The chain is built from TRBV7-2 and TRBJ1-2; D is possibly TRBD1 (6 bases). The CDR3 consists of 15 residues. V was cut by 8 bases and J by 0 bases, with 16 bases left in between. Germline-derived CDR1 and CDR2 are SGHTA and FQGNSA. The CDR3 region has the DNA TGTGCCAGCCCATCCACAGGGCCCTCTAACTATGGCTACACCTTC. Amino acid sequence: CASPSTGPSNYGYTF. The full variable domain, completed using reference TRBV7-2 and TRBJ1-2, is GAGVSQSPSNKVTEKGKDVELRCDPISGHTALYWYRQSLGQGLEFLIYFQGNSAPDKSGLPSDRFSAERTGGSVSTLTIQRTQQEDSAVYLCASPSTGPSNYGYTFGSGTRLTVV.

This chain uses TRBV6-1 with TRBJ2-4, with 13 bases fitting TRBD2. The CDR3 is 16 amino acids. J gave up 6 bases and V 3 bases, and 5 bases lay outside the gene matches. The germline V gene encodes CDR1 MNHNS and CDR2 SASEGT. As DNA, the CDR3 is TGTGCCAGCAGTGACGGGACTAGCGGGAACGGAAACATTCAGTACTTC. Residues: CASSDGTSGNGNIQYF.

The rearrangement joins TRBV29-1 to TRBJ2-1, with no clear D. Deletions cut 3 bases from V and 4 bases from J, with 7 bases between. Germline lookup yields CDR1 SQVTM and CDR2 ANQGSEA. CDR3 length: 12 amino acids. CDR3 loop: CSVDETYNEQFF. In DNA form, the CDR3 reads TGCAGCGTTGATGAGACTTACAATGAGCAGTTCTTC.

The V call is TRBV4-1, the J call TRBJ1-4; 9 bases line up with TRBD1. V lost 3 bases to trimming and J lost 8 bases; unmatched junction nucleotides: 4. CDR3 size: 14 residues. The germline V gene has CDR1 MGHRA and CDR2 YSYEKL. This CDR3 reads CASSQDRGGEKLFF. CDR3 nucleotides: TGCGCCAGCAGCCAGGACAGGGGAGGGGAAAAACTGTTTTTT.

This clonotype has a handful of counts. The CDR3: CASSFSGQRTDTQYF. As DNA, the CDR3 is TGTGCCAGCAGTTTCTCGGGACAACGCACAGATACGCAGTATTTT. V and J are TRBV12-3 or TRBV12-4 and TRBJ2-3, with TRBD1 as a possible D gene (6 bases). Trimming cost V 3 bases and J 1 base, with 11 bases left between them. This CDR3 has 15 amino acids.

This clonotype was observed a few times. V and J are TRBV3-1 and TRBJ2-1; TRBD1 aligns across 11 bases. The J segment lost 6 bases and the V segment lost 2 bases, leaving 3 bases of the junction unmatched. The CDR3 runs to 15 residues. Germline lookup yields CDR1 LGHDT and CDR2 YNNKEL (reference sequence). The CDR3 region has the DNA TGTGCCAGCAGCCAAAGGACAGGGGGCTTCAATGAGCAGTTCTTC. This translates into CASSQRTGGFNEQFF.

V and J are TRBV7-2 and TRBJ2-1, with TRBD2 matching over 10 bases. The DNA end lines up better with TRBJ2-7; the J call may be wrong. Germline CDR1 is SGHTA and CDR2 is FQGNSA. The CDR3 runs to 16 residues. The CDR3 is CASRTSSGSSYNEQYF. For the CDR3, the DNA is TGTGCCAGCAGGACCTCTAGCGGGAGCTCCTACAATGAGCAGTACTTC.

This clonotype was picked up a small number of times. The chain combines TRBV28 with TRBJ2-2; D is undetermined. The CDR3 is made up of 14 amino acids. CDR1 is MDHEN and CDR2 is SYDVKM in the germline V gene. V lost 5 bases and J 4 bases, leaving 11 bases between the germline ends. The CDR3 reads CASSSVRFTGELFF. CDR3 bases: TGTGCCAGCAGTAGTGTAAGGTTCACCGGGGAGCTGTTTTTT. The full variable domain, in which reference TRBV28 and TRBJ2-2 provide the parts outside the CDR3, is DVKVTQSSRYLVKRTGEKVFLECVQDMDHENMFWYRQDPGLGLRLIYFSYDVKMKEKGDIPEGYSVSREKKERFSLILESASTNQTSMYLCASSSVRFTGELFFGEGSRLTVL.